The T cell receptor (beta chain) under discussion was sequenced for a study of neoadjuvant anti-PD-1 for oral cavity cancer. Study-wide results and limits: With a few patients per group, TCR findings need larger cohorts.

Six replicates per PBMC sample, mostly from roughly 500 ng of genomic DNA. Here immunoSEQ multiplex PCR was the method, and the copy in TCRdb shows in-frame clones only, minus some. The table shows over 10,000 clones, with about 65% occurring only once. CDR3 length: 16 amino acids. Per the germline V gene, CDR1 is WSHSY and CDR2 is SAAADI. V was pared by 1 base and J by 0 bases, with 2 bases of the junction left unmatched. With respect to this clone: Its antigen is unidentified.

The source is a person between 40 and 85 years old with oral cavity squamous cell carcinoma. The sample in question was PBMCs, obtained before nivolumab (anti-PD-1) treatment. The V gene is TRBV10-2, the J gene TRBJ1-3; TRBD1 matches at 8 bases. As DNA, the CDR3 is TGCGCCAGCAGTGAGTGGGGACAGGCCTCTGGAAACACCATATATTTT. This gives the protein CASSEWGQASGNTIYF.